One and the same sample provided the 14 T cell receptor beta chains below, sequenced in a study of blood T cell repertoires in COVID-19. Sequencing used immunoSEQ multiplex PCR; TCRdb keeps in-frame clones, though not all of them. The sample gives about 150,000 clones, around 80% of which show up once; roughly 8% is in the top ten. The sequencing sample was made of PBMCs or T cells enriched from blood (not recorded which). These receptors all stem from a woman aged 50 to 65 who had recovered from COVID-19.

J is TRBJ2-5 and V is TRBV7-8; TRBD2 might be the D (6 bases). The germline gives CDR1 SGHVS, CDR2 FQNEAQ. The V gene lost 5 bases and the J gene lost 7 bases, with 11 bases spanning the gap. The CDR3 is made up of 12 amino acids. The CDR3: CASSRDSRTQYF. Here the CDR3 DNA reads TGTGCCAGCAGCCGGGACTCGCGGACCCAGTACTTC.

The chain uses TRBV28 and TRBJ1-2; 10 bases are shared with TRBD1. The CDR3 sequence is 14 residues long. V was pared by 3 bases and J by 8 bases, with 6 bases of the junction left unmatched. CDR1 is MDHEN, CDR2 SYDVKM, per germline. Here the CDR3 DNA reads TGTGCCAGCAGTTTGACAGGGGGCAGTAAGGGCTACACCTTC. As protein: CASSLTGGSKGYTF.

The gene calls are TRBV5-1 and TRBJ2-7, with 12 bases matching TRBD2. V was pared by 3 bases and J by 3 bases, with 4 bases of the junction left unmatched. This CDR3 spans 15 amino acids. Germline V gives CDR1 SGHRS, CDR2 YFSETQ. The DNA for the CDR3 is TGCGCCAGCAGCTCCGGGACTAGCGGGTACTACGAGCAGTACTTC. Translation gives CASSSGTSGYYEQYF.

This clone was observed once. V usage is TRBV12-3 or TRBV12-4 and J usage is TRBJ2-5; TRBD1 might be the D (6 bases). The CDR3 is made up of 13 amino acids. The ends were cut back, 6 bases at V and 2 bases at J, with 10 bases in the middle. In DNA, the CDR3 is TGTGCCAGCAGGCCCGGACAGCAAGAGACCCAGTACTTC. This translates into CASRPGQQETQYF.

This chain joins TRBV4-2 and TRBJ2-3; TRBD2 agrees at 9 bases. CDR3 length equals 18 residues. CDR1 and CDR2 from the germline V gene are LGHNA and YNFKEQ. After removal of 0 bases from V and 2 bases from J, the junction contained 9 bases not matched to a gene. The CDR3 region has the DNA TGTGCCAGCAGCCAAGAGGCCAGCGGGGGGCCCAACACAGATACGCAGTATTTT. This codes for CASSQEASGGPNTDTQYF.

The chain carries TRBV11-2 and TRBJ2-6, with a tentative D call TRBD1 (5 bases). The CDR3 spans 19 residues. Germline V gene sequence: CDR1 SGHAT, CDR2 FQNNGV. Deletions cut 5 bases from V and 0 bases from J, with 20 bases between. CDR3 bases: TGTGCCAGCAGCCGAATGAGCCAGGGCTACCCCTCTGGGGCCAACGTCCTGACTTTC. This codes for CASSRMSQGYPSGANVLTF. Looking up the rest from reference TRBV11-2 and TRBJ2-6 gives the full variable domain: EAGVAQSPRYKIIEKRQSVAFWCNPISGHATLYWYQQILGQGPKLLIQFQNNGVVDDSQLPKDRFSAERLKGVDSTLKIQPAKLEDSAVYLCASSRMSQGYPSGANVLTFGAGSRLTVL.

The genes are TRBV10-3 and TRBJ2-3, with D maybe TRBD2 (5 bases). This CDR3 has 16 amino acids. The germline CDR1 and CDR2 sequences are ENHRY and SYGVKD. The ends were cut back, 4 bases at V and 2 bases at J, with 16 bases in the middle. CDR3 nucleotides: TGTGCCATCAGTGCTTCGGACGGACTTTTCACAGATACGCAGTATTTT. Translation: CAISASDGLFTDTQYF.

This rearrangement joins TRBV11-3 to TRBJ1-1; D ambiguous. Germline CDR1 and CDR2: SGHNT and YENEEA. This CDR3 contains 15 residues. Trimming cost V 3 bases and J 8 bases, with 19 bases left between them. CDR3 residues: CASSLEARREFEAFF. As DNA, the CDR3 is TGTGCCAGCAGCTTGGAGGCCAGGAGGGAGTTCGAAGCTTTCTTT.

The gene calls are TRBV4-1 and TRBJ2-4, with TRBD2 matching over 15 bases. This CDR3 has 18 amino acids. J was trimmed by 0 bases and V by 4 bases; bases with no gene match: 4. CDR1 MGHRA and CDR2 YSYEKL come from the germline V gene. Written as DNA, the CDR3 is TGCGCCAGCAGCCCTGGACTAGCGGGGGGGGTAGCCAAAAACATTCAGTACTTC. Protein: CASSPGLAGGVAKNIQYF.

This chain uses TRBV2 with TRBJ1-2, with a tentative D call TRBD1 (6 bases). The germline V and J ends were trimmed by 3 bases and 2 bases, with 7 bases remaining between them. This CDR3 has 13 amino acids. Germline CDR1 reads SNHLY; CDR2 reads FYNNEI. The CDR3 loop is CASSDRGNYGYTF. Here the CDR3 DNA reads TGTGCCAGCAGTGACAGGGGAAACTATGGCTACACCTTC.

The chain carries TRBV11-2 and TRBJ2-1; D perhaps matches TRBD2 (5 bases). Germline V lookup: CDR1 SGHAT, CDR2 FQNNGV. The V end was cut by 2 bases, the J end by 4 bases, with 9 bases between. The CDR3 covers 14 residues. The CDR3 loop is CASSLRGWYNEQFF. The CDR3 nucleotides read TGTGCCAGCAGCTTACGCGGGTGGTACAATGAGCAGTTCTTC.

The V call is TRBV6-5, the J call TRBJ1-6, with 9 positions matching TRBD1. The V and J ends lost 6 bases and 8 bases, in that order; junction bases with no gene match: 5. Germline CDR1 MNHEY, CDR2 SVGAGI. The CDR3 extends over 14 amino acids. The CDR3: CASRGRDRDSPLHF. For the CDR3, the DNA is TGTGCCAGCAGGGGGAGGGACAGGGATTCACCCCTCCACTTT.

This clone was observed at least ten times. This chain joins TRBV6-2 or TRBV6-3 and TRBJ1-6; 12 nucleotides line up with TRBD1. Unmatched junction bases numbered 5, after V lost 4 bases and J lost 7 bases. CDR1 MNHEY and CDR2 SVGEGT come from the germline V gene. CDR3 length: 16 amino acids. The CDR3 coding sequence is TGTGCCAGCAGTTTCCCGGGACAGGGGGCGAATTCACCCCTCCACTTT. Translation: CASSFPGQGANSPLHF.

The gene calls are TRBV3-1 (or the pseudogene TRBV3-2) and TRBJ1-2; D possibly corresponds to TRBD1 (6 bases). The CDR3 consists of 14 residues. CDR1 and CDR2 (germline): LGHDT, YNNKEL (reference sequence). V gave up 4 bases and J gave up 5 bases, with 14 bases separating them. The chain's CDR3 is CASSPQGSWYGYTF. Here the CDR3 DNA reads TGTGCCAGCAGCCCTCAGGGGAGCTGGTATGGCTACACCTTC.